This T cell receptor (delta chain) was obtained from a study of gammadelta T cells in human blood (dated by TCRdb to about 2020). Overall study outcomes, separate from this receptor: In the study, polyclonal expansion of innate gamma-delta T cells immediately after birth was reported to appear to be driven by microbial exposure.

The method behind the library was RT-PCR. The reads were generated on an Illumina MiSeq. Clone calls in TCRdb were regenerated from the public reads with CATT, after which identical DNA sequences shared one row. Across this sample there are about 1,900 delta-chain clones, with roughly 2.7% seen only once. The ten largest account for about 20% of the sample. Trimming takes 2 bases off V and 0 bases off J; junction bases not matched to a gene: 4. From the cysteine through the phenylalanine, the CDR3 covers 19 amino acids. Left in the record is the CDR3 DNA by itself, 57 bases read in frame from the first base. Per the germline V gene, GEAIGNYY is the CDR1 and EKD is the CDR2. By its share of the sample, this clone is medium-sized (0.01 to 0.1%). Which antigen it targets is not known. The sample holds no much larger clone one base away, and base qualities are not on file. This specimen includes other DNA sequences encoding the same CDR3.

The receptor comes from a human fetus. The specimen was Vgamma9Vdelta2 gamma-delta T cells from fetal blood. The sequence is built from TRDV2 and TRDJ3, with 12 junctional bases fitting TRDD3. Read as DNA, the sequence is TGTGCCTGTGACATACTGGGGGATACTAGCTCCTGGGACACCCGACAGATGTTTTTC. This sequence encodes CACDILGDTSSWDTRQMFF.